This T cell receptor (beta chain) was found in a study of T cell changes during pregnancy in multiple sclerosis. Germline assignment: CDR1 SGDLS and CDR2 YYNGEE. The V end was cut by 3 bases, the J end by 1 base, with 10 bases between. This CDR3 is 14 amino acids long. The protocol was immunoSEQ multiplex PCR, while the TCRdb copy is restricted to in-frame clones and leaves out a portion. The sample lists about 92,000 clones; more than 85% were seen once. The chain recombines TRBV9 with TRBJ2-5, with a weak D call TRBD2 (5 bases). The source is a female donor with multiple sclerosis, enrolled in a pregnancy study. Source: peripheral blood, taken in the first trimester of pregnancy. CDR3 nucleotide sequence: TGTGCCAGCAGCGCCCCGGGGTCCCAAGAGACCCAGTACTTC. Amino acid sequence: CASSAPGSQETQYF.